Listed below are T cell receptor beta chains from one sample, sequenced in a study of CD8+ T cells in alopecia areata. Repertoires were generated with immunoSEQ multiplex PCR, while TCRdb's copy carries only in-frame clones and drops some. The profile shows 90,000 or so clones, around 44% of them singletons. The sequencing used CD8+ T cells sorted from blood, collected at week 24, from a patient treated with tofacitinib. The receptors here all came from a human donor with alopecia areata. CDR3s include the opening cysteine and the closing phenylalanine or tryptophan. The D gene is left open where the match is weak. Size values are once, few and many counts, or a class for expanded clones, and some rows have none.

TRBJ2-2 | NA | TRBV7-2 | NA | CASSLAVGELFF | TGTGCCAGCAGCTTAGCGGTTGGGGAGCTGTTTTTT
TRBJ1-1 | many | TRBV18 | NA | CASSPPVGSNTEAFF | TGTGCCAGCTCACCACCGGTAGGCAGCAACACTGAAGCTTTCTTT
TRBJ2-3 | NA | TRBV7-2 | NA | CASSLGPPGTDTQYF | TGTGCCAGCAGCTTAGGGCCGCCCGGTACAGATACGCAGTATTTT
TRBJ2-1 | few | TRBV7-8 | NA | CASSLELRNNEQFF | TGTGCCAGCAGCTTAGAACTTAGAAACAATGAGCAGTTCTTC
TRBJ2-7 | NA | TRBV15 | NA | CATSSPEGVNEQYF | TGTGCCACCAGCAGTCCAGAGGGAGTCAACGAGCAGTACTTC
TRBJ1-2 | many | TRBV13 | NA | CASSEEGKPNYGYTF | TGTGCCAGCAGTGAAGAGGGGAAGCCTAACTATGGCTACACCTTC
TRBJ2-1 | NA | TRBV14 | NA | CASSQQSNEQFF | TGTGCCAGCAGCCAACAGTCAAATGAGCAGTTCTTC
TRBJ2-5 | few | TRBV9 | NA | CASTKGGQTQETQYF | TGTGCCAGCACGAAGGGGGGACAGACTCAAGAGACCCAGTACTTC
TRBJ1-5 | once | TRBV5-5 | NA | CASSLRVNQPQHF | TGTGCCAGCAGCTTGAGGGTTAATCAGCCCCAGCATTTT
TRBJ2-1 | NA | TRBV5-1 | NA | CASSFPPAAVHNEQFF | TGCGCCAGCAGCTTCCCCCCCGCGGCTGTCCACAATGAGCAGTTCTTC
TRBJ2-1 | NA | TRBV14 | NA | CASSQESSRDEQFF | TGTGCCAGCAGCCAAGAGTCTAGTCGCGATGAGCAGTTCTTC
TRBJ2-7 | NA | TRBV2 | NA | CASSEYGFSASYEQYF | TGTGCCAGCAGTGAATACGGCTTCAGTGCCTCCTACGAGCAGTACTTC
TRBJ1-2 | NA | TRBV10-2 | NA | CASGRADGYTF | TGCGCCAGCGGGCGCGCGGATGGCTACACCTTC
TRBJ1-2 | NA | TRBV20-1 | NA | CSALDYGYTF | TGCAGTGCCTTAGACTATGGCTACACCTTC
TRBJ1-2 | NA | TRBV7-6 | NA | CASSPERQNYGYTF | TGTGCCAGCAGCCCAGAGCGACAAAACTATGGCTACACCTTC
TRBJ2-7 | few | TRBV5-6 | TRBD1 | CASSLARDRVVSYEQYF | TGTGCCAGCAGCTTGGCCCGGGACAGGGTGGTATCCTACGAGCAGTACTTC
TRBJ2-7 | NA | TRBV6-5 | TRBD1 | CASSQGQGPPYEQYF | TGTGCCAGCTCACAGGGACAGGGCCCCCCCTACGAGCAGTACTTC
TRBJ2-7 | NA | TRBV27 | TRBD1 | CASSPGTGPYEQYF | TGTGCCAGCAGTCCCGGGACAGGGCCCTACGAGCAGTACTTC
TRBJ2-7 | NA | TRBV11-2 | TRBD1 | CASSRDSETYEQYF | TGTGCCAGCAGTCGGGACAGTGAAACCTACGAGCAGTACTTC
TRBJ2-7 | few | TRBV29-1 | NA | CSVRREGYEQYF | TGCAGCGTTCGTCGGGAAGGCTACGAGCAGTACTTC
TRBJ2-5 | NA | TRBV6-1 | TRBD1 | CASSEDRGRETQYF | TGTGCCAGCAGTGAAGACAGGGGGAGAGAGACCCAGTACTTC
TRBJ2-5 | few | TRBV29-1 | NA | CSVEAPPQYF | TGCAGCGTTGAAGCTCCCCCCCAGTACTTC
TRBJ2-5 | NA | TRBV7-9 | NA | CASSQIGGQETQYF | TGTGCCAGCAGCCAGATCGGCGGACAAGAGACCCAGTACTTC
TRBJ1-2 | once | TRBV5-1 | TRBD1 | CASSPTGTGYGYTF | TGCGCCAGCAGCCCCACCGGGACAGGATATGGCTACACCTTC
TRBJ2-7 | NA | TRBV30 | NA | CAWTPGIEDEQYF | TGTGCCTGGACTCCAGGGATTGAGGACGAGCAGTACTTC
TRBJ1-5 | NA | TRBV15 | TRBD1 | CATSEGQGNQPQHF | TGTGCCACCAGCGAGGGACAGGGTAATCAGCCCCAGCATTTT
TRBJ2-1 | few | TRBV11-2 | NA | CASSLAVRSLADEQFF | TGTGCCAGCAGCTTAGCCGTCCGCTCTCTAGCCGATGAGCAGTTCTTC
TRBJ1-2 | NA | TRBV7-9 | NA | CASSLEPANYGYTF | TGTGCCAGCAGCTTAGAGCCAGCTAACTATGGCTACACCTTC
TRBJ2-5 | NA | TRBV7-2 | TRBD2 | CASSLRTSGTWGTETQYF | TGTGCCAGCAGCTTGAGGACTAGCGGCACTTGGGGGACGGAGACCCAGTACTTC
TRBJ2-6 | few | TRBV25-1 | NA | CASSEYVSGANVLTF | TGTGCCAGCAGTGAATACGTCTCTGGGGCCAACGTCCTGACTTTC
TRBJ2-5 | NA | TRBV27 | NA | CASSRGGGQQETQYF | TGTGCCAGCAGTCGGGGCGGGGGACAGCAAGAGACCCAGTACTTC
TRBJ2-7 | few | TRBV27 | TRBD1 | CASSPVGQGDEQYF | TGTGCCAGCAGTCCGGTGGGACAGGGGGACGAGCAGTACTTC
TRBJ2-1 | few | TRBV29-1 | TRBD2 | CSGLAGGSLSSYNEQFF | TGCAGCGGGTTAGCGGGAGGTTCCCTGAGCTCCTACAATGAGCAGTTCTTC
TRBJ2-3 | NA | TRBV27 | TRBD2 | CASSPLGGLAGVDTQYF | TGTGCCAGCAGTCCGCTCGGGGGACTAGCGGGAGTAGATACGCAGTATTTT
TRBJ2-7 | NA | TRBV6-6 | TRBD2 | CASLADPLEQYF | TGTGCCAGCCTAGCGGACCCCCTAGAGCAGTACTTC
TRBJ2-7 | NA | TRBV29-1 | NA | CSVEGQGGYEQYF | TGCAGCGTTGAAGGGCAGGGAGGCTACGAGCAGTACTTC
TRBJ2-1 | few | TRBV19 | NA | CASSIVGAGWNEQFF | TGTGCCAGTAGTATAGTTGGCGCGGGATGGAATGAGCAGTTCTTC
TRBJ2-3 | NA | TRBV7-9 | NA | CASSPRLSDHTDTQYF | TGTGCCAGCAGCCCCCGGCTTAGCGACCACACAGATACGCAGTATTTT
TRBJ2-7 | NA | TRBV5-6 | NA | CASSLATIYEQYF | TGTGCCAGCAGCTTAGCAACAATCTACGAGCAGTACTTC
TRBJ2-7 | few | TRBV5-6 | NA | CASSFPPSLEQYF | TGTGCCAGCAGCTTCCCGCCGAGTCTAGAGCAGTACTTC
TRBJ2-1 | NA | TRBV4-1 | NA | CASTSKGVNEQFF | TGCGCCAGCACCTCAAAAGGGGTGAATGAGCAGTTCTTC
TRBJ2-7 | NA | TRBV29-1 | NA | CSVDGGEAYEQYF | TGCAGCGTTGACGGGGGCGAAGCCTACGAGCAGTACTTC
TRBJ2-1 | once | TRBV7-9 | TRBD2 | CASSLTSGSAEQFF | TGTGCCAGCAGCTTAACTAGCGGGAGTGCTGAGCAGTTCTTC
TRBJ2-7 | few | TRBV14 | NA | CASSQGGLASRSEQYF | TGTGCCAGCAGCCAAGGCGGCTTGGCGAGCCGATCCGAGCAGTACTTC
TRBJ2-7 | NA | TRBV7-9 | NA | CASSGGGTHHYEQYF | TGTGCCAGCAGCGGGGGCGGAACCCACCACTACGAGCAGTACTTC
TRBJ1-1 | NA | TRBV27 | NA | CASSFSGPRTEAFF | TGTGCCAGCAGTTTCTCAGGACCCCGAACTGAAGCTTTCTTT
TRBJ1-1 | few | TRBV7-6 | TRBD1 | CASSLETGFTEAFF | TGTGCCAGCAGCTTAGAGACAGGGTTCACTGAAGCTTTCTTT
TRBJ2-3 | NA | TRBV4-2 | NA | CASSLTNPSGLEDTQYF | TGTGCCAGCAGCCTAACCAACCCATCGGGGCTGGAGGATACGCAGTATTTT
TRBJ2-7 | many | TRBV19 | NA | CASSIDGYEQYF | TGTGCCAGTAGTATAGACGGATACGAGCAGTACTTC
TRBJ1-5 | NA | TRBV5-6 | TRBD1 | CASSVGTVSNQPQHF | TGTGCCAGCAGCGTCGGGACAGTCAGCAATCAGCCCCAGCATTTT
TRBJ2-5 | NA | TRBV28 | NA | CASTPRQFRVETQYF | TGTGCCAGCACCCCCCGACAGTTTAGGGTCGAGACCCAGTACTTC
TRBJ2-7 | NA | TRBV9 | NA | CASSVGTSTTVSSYEQYF | TGTGCCAGCAGCGTAGGGACGTCTACCACCGTAAGTAGCTACGAGCAGTACTTC